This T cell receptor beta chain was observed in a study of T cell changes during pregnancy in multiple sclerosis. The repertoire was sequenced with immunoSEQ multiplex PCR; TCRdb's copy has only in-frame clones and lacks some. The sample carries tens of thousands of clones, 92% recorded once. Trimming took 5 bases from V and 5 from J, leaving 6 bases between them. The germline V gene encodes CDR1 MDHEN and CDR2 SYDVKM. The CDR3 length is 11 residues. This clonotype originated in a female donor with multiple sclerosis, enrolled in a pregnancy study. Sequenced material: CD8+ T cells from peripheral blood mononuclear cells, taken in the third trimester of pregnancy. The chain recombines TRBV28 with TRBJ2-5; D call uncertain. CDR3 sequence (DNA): TGTGCCAGCAGTCCGCGGGAGACCCAGTACTTC. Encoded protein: CASSPRETQYF.